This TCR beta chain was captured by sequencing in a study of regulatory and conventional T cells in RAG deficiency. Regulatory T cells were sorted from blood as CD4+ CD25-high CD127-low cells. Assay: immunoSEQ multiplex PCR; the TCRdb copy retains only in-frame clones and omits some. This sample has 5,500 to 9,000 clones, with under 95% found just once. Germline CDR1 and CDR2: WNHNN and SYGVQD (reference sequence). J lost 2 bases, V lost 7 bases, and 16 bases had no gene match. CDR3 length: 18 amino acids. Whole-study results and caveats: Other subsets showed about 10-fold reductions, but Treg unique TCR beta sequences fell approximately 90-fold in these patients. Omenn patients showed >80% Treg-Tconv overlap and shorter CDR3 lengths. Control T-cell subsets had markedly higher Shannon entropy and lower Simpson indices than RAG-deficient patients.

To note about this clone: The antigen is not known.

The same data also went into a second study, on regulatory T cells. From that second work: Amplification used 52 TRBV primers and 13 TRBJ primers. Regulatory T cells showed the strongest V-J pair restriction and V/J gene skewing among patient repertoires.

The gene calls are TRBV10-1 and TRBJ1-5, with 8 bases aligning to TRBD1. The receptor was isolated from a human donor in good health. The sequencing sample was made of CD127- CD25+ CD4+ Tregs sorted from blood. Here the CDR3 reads CASTLFKTGAEGNQPQHF. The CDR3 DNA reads TGCGCCAGCACCCTTTTTAAGACAGGGGCAGAGGGCAATCAGCCCCAGCATTTT.